Each of the 21 T cell receptor beta chains below was sequenced from the same sample in a study of cytomegalovirus exposure and HLA in healthy donors (TCRdb year 2017). Libraries were made using the immunoSEQ multiplex PCR assay. For the multiplex PCR, a mixture combining 60 forward primers for TCR Vbeta segments and 13 reverse primers for TCR Jbeta segments was used. The source is immuneACCESS, and TCRdb retained only in-frame sequences with V and J called. Part of the clones is not carried over; for the studies checked, unresolved V genes explain less than half of this, and the remainder is unexplained. In all, the sample holds around 90,000 clones, and around 85% of those were seen once. Of the sample, around 7.4% falls within the top ten clones. Sequencing was performed on PBMCs. The receptors originated from a man aged 35 to 55 in good health and CMV-seropositive.

This clone showed up just once. V is TRBV5-1 and J is TRBJ2-7; 10 positions match TRBD2. Germline assignment: CDR1 SGHRS and CDR2 YFSETQ. V lost 6 bases to trimming and J lost 2 bases; unmatched junction nucleotides: 5. The CDR3 length is 14 residues. The CDR3 reads CASNERGGPYEQYF. CDR3 bases: TGCGCCAGCAACGAGCGGGGGGGCCCCTACGAGCAGTACTTC. Full variable domain (missing parts from reference TRBV5-1 and TRBJ2-7): KAGVTQTPRYLIKTRGQQVTLSCSPISGHRSVSWYQQTPGQGLQFLFEYFSETQRNKGNFPGRFSGRQFSNSRSEMNVSTLELGDSALYLCASNERGGPYEQYFGPGTRLTVT.

CDR3 in DNA: TGTGCCAGTAGCGCTACTAGCGGCGTTGAGCAGTTCTTC. Translation: CASSATSGVEQFF. The genes are TRBV19 and TRBJ2-1; TRBD2 agrees at 8 bases. This CDR3 contains 13 residues. V lost 6 bases, J lost 9 bases, and 7 bases stayed unmatched. Germline V CDR1 and CDR2: LNHDA, SQIVND (reference sequence).

This clone has just one count. This rearrangement joins TRBV6-1 to TRBJ2-2, with 9 bases identical to TRBD2. With 2 bases clipped from V and 7 bases from J, the junction kept 8 bases outside the gene matches. The CDR3 is 16 amino acids. The V gene's germline CDR1 is MNHNS and CDR2 SASEGT. DNA for the CDR3: TGTGCCAGCAGTGAAAACCGGGCGGGGGGGTACGGGGAGCTGTTTTTT. It encodes CASSENRAGGYGELFF.

This rearrangement joins TRBV7-3 to TRBJ2-3; the match to TRBD2 covers 12 bases. The length of the CDR3 is 15 residues. Germline loops: CDR1 SGHTA, CDR2 FQGTGA. The trim removed 5 bases at V and 4 bases at J, leaving 4 bases unmatched. The CDR3, as DNA: TGTGCCAGCAGCGCGACTAGCGGGAGTTCAGATACGCAGTATTTT. It specifies CASSATSGSSDTQYF. Complete variable domain (other parts from reference TRBV7-3 and TRBJ2-3): GAGVSQTPSNKVTEKGKYVELRCDPISGHTALYWYRQSLGQGPEFLIYFQGTGAADDSGLPNDRFFAVRPEGSVSTLKIQRTERGDSAVYLCASSATSGSSDTQYFGPGTRLTVL.

The chain employs TRBV7-9 and TRBJ2-5; weak D call: TRBD1 (6 bases). The J call may be mistaken, given a closer DNA end match to TRBJ2-7. The CDR3 is 15 amino acids. CDR1 is SEHNR and CDR2 is FQNEAQ in the germline V gene (reference sequence). The CDR3 DNA reads as TGTGCCAGCAGCTTAAAGGCAGGGGCGTATAGCGAGCAGTACTTC. Protein: CASSLKAGAYSEQYF.

This sequence joins TRBV6-6 and TRBJ2-1; TRBD2 might be the D (7 bases). The CDR3 is made up of 14 amino acids. V was pared by 6 bases and J by 7 bases, with 16 bases between. Germline V CDR1 and CDR2: MNHNY, SVGAGI (reference sequence). CDR3 DNA sequence: TGTGCCAGCAGCTTCTCTAGGGGGGGTAATGAGCAGTTCTTC. Protein: CASSFSRGGNEQFF.

The chain carries TRBV7-2 and TRBJ2-7; possible D gene TRBD2, 5 bases. Trimming removed 5 bases at V and 6 bases at J, with 8 bases between. This CDR3 is 11 amino acids long. Per the germline V gene, CDR1 is SGHTA and CDR2 is FQGNSA. CDR3 region: CASSTRGEQYF. The CDR3 DNA sequence: TGTGCCAGCAGCACCCGGGGCGAGCAGTACTTC.

CDR3: CASTQRGLRTDTQYF. Here the CDR3 DNA reads TGTGCCAGCACCCAGCGGGGACTAAGGACAGATACGCAGTATTTT. The chain recombines TRBV2 with TRBJ2-3; TRBD2 agrees at 7 bases. The CDR3 totals 15 residues. CDR1 SNHLY and CDR2 FYNNEI come from the germline V gene. The ends lost 7 bases at V and 3 bases at J; junction bases unmatched: 10.

In DNA form, the CDR3 reads TGCGCCAGCAGCCAGGGCTCGAACACTGAAGCTTTCTTT. It translates to CASSQGSNTEAFF. This chain uses TRBV4-1 with TRBJ1-1; the D is unclear. Per germline, CDR1 MGHRA and CDR2 YSYEKL. V gave up 3 bases and J gave up 1 base, with 6 bases separating them. The CDR3 spans 13 residues.

The rearrangement uses TRBV20-1 and TRBJ1-1; 7 nucleotides match TRBD1. J lost 7 bases, V lost 6 bases, and 5 bases had no gene match. Per the germline V gene, CDR1 is DFQATT and CDR2 is SNEGSKA (reference sequence). This CDR3 has 11 residues. The CDR3 nucleotides are TGCAGTGCAGGTGGGACAGTTGAAGCTTTCTTT. The encoded protein is CSAGGTVEAFF.

About this clone: A read error may account for a junction end that differs from germline. CDR3 DNA sequence: TGCGCCGGCAGCGCGGGGGGGATCTCCTACAATGAGCAGTTCTTC. Amino acid sequence: CAGSAGGISYNEQFF. The chain joins TRBV4-1 to TRBJ2-1; 9 bases match TRBD2. The CDR3 totals 15 residues. Germline V gives CDR1 MGHRA, CDR2 YSYEKL.

The rearrangement uses TRBV9 and TRBJ1-1; TRBD1 might be the D (5 bases). Germline CDR1 SGDLS, CDR2 YYNGEE. The CDR3 is 18 amino acids. Trimming removed 4 bases at V and 1 base at J, with 23 bases between. The CDR3 spells CASSPPGGTPMGNTEAFF. The CDR3, as DNA: TGTGCCAGCAGCCCCCCGGGAGGGACCCCCATGGGGAACACTGAAGCTTTCTTT.

V gene TRBV7-9 combines with J gene TRBJ1-6; D ambiguous. V lost 6 bases to trimming and J lost 5 bases, with 14 bases between them. Germline V gene sequence: CDR1 SEHNR, CDR2 FQNEAQ (reference sequence). The CDR3 is 15 residues long. The CDR3 nucleotides are TGTGCCAGCAGTCGTGAACAGCTTGATAATTCACCCCTCCACTTT. It yields the protein CASSREQLDNSPLHF.

The V and J genes are TRBV28 and TRBJ2-2, with 7 bases lining up with TRBD1. V lost 5 bases and J lost 5; bases outside the gene matches: 8. CDR3 length: 15 amino acids. From germline, CDR1 is MDHEN and CDR2 SYDVKM. The CDR3 DNA follows: TGTGCCAGCAGTAACCACAGGGGCGGGACCGGGGAGCTGTTTTTT. Its protein product is CASSNHRGGTGELFF.

This sequence joins TRBV7-8 and TRBJ2-2, with D tentatively TRBD2 (6 bases). The CDR3 has 20 residues. Germline V lookup: CDR1 SGHVS, CDR2 FQNEAQ. V was cut by 7 bases and J by 0 bases, with 27 bases left in between. CDR3 nucleotide sequence: TGTGCCAGCACCCTTCCTTTCGCCCGTTCTAGCGATTCGAACACCGGGGAGCTGTTTTTT. Amino acid sequence: CASTLPFARSSDSNTGELFF.

The J gene is TRBJ2-3, the V gene TRBV4-1; perhaps TRBD1 as D (5 bases). The CDR3 is made up of 13 amino acids. Between the trimmed V and J ends, which lost 10 bases and 1 base, there was a span of 12 bases. Germline CDR1 and CDR2: MGHRA and YSYEKL. The CDR3 spells CATRDRGTDTQYF. As DNA, the CDR3 is TGCGCCACCCGAGACAGAGGCACAGATACGCAGTATTTT.

The rearrangement joins TRBV19 to TRBJ2-7; D perhaps matches TRBD1 (5 bases). The CDR3 has 14 residues. Trimming cost V 2 bases and J 3 bases, with 11 bases left between them. Per the germline V gene, CDR1 is LNHDA and CDR2 is SQIVND (reference sequence). In DNA, the CDR3 is TGTGCCAGTAGTATAAGGAACAGGATCTACGAGCAGTACTTC. The encoded protein is CASSIRNRIYEQYF.

The chain combines TRBV11-3 with TRBJ2-1, with 12 bases matching TRBD2. The CDR3 runs 16 residues. V gave up 4 bases and J gave up 5 bases; unmatched junction bases: 6. Per germline, CDR1 SGHNT and CDR2 YENEEA. The CDR3, as DNA: TGTGCCAGCAGCTCCTGGACTAGCGGGACGGACAATGAGCAGTTCTTC. Translating gives CASSSWTSGTDNEQFF.

This clone has more than one count but fewer than ten. The chain is built from TRBV21-1 and TRBJ2-2; the DNA was not compared with TRBD1, the D call given in the table. TRBV21-1 is reported as a pseudogene. The CDR3 spans 16 residues. CDR3 bases: TGTGCCAGCAGCTTCCGGGACAGGGGGATCACCGGGGAGCTGTTTTTT. This sequence encodes CASSFRDRGITGELFF.

This clone was counted a single time. This rearrangement joins TRBV11-3 to TRBJ1-6, with 9 positions matching TRBD1. The germline CDR1 and CDR2 sequences are SGHNT and YENEEA. The CDR3 consists of 15 residues. V gave up 5 bases and J gave up 6 bases; unmatched junction bases: 5. The CDR3 reads CASSQQGAGNSPLHF. In DNA form, the CDR3 reads TGTGCCAGCAGCCAACAGGGGGCGGGTAATTCACCCCTCCACTTT.

The rearrangement uses TRBV5-1 and TRBJ1-6; no firm D call. V was trimmed by 2 bases and J by 4 bases, leaving 13 bases between them. This CDR3 has 16 residues. Per the germline V gene, CDR1 is SGHRS and CDR2 is YFSETQ. The CDR3 reads CASSFAAEIYNSPLHF. The CDR3 coding sequence is TGCGCCAGCAGCTTCGCGGCGGAAATTTATAATTCACCCCTCCACTTT.